The 21 T cell receptor beta chains presented below share a single source sample, sequenced in a study of Graves' ophthalmopathy and Graves' hyperthyroidism (dated 2018 in TCRdb). Sequencing used an Illumina HiSeq 2000. For repertoire sequencing, TCR beta CDR3 regions were amplified from RNA transcripts. The first round was an RT-PCR using HTBI primers with the Qiagen OneStep RT-PCR kit, and this first round was followed by a second-round multiplex PCR, then size selection and purification. TCRdb took the public reads, trimmed them with fastp at Q25, ran MiXCR for clone calling and kept in-frame beta chains. Under each unique CDR3 protein, matching rows form one entry showing the most common genes and DNA. Recorded for this sample are 360,000 or so distinct CDR3 sequences; about 16% of them occurred a single time. Jointly, the top ten make up 1.6% of the sample. Material for sequencing was peripheral blood. Receptors were obtained from a young woman with Graves' ophthalmopathy. Donor details come from another sample of the same person, matched by shared clones.

This clonotype has ten or more counts. The V and J genes are TRBV10-3 and TRBJ2-7; TRBD1 matches 9 bases. This CDR3 has 16 residues. Germline CDR1 ENHRY, CDR2 SYGVKD. The trim removed 4 bases at V and 0 bases at J, leaving 7 bases unmatched. Here the CDR3 DNA reads TGTGCCATCAGTGCAGGGGGGACAGGGACCTCCTACGAGCAGTACTTC. Encoded protein: CAISAGGTGTSYEQYF.

This clonotype has a count of ten or more. V usage is TRBV7-2 and J usage is TRBJ2-7; 9 bases fit TRBD2. Per germline, CDR1 SGHTA and CDR2 FQGNSA. J gave up 2 bases and V 3 bases, and 5 bases lay outside the gene matches. The CDR3 extends over 15 amino acids. CDR3 region: CASSFQRGAPYEQYF. The DNA for the CDR3 is TGTGCCAGCAGCTTCCAGCGGGGGGCCCCCTACGAGCAGTACTTC.

This clonotype was seen ten or more times. The chain joins TRBV7-2 to TRBJ2-7; perhaps TRBD1 as D (5 bases). The CDR3 loop spans 14 amino acids. Germline CDR1 and CDR2: SGHTA and FQGNSA. V was clipped by 5 bases and J by 7 bases, with 18 bases between them. This CDR3 is CASSAWRTNGEQYF. CDR3 DNA: TGTGCCAGCAGCGCATGGCGGACAAATGGAGAGCAGTACTTC.

This clonotype came up many times. The chain recombines TRBV7-3 with TRBJ1-2; TRBD1 matches at 7 bases. In germline, CDR1 is SGHTA, CDR2 FQGTGA. The V segment lost 1 base and the J segment 7 bases; nucleotides outside the gene matches: 12. This CDR3 region has 16 residues. The DNA for the CDR3 is TGTGCCAGCAGCTTAAGGGGAGGACAGGCAGTTGGTGGCTACACCTTC. This gives the protein CASSLRGGQAVGGYTF.

This clonotype was found many times. The CDR3 DNA is TGTGCCAGCAGCTTGGGCTCTTCAGGGGGCGAAAACACCATATATTTT. It translates to CASSLGSSGGENTIYF. The chain combines TRBV11-2 with TRBJ1-3; TRBD1 aligns across 8 bases. The CDR3 runs to 16 residues. The trim removed 3 bases at V and 6 bases at J, leaving 10 bases unmatched. Germline V lookup: CDR1 SGHAT, CDR2 FQNNGV.

This clonotype was seen many times. The chain employs TRBV20-1 and TRBJ1-1, with D maybe TRBD1 (5 bases). The CDR3 covers 14 residues. The V end lost 5 bases, the J end lost 1 base, and 14 bases lay between the germline ends. Germline V gene lookup returns CDR1 DFQATT and CDR2 SNEGSKA (reference sequence). This CDR3 is CSAGSRQRNTEAFF. The CDR3 nucleotides read TGCAGTGCTGGTTCGAGACAGAGGAACACTGAAGCTTTCTTT.

This clonotype was seen many times. The chain carries TRBV7-2 and TRBJ2-7; D possibly matches TRBD1 or TRBD2 (5 bases each). The germline gives CDR1 SGHTA, CDR2 FQGNSA. The CDR3 is 14 residues long. The ends were cut back, 3 bases at V and 1 base at J, with 10 bases in the middle. This CDR3 reads CASSFDWGSYEQYF. DNA for the CDR3: TGTGCCAGCAGCTTCGACTGGGGGTCCTACGAGCAGTACTTC.

This clonotype was observed many times. The chain is built from TRBV20-1 and TRBJ1-2; D may be TRBD1 (6 bases). The CDR3 is made up of 15 amino acids. Trimming left V 0 bases short and J 4 bases short, with 15 bases between. Germline V CDR1 and CDR2: DFQATT, SNEGSKA (reference sequence). Here the CDR3 reads CSAREGGGRGYGYTF. The CDR3 region has the DNA TGCAGTGCTAGAGAAGGGGGTGGCAGAGGCTATGGCTACACCTTC.

In this sample, this clonotype turned up many times. The gene calls are TRBV5-1 and TRBJ1-1, with D possibly TRBD1 on 5 matching bases. Trimming took off 2 bases at V and 5 bases at J, with 13 bases between the two ends. This CDR3 region has 14 residues. From germline, CDR1 is SGHRS and CDR2 YFSETQ. The CDR3: CASSFPGTGTEAFF. CDR3 DNA sequence: TGCGCCAGCAGCTTCCCGGGGACTGGAACTGAAGCTTTCTTT. Based on the CDR3 plus reference TRBV5-1 and TRBJ1-1, the full variable domain is KAGVTQTPRYLIKTRGQQVTLSCSPISGHRSVSWYQQTPGQGLQFLFEYFSETQRNKGNFPGRFSGRQFSNSRSEMNVSTLELGDSALYLCASSFPGTGTEAFFGQGTRLTVV.

This clonotype came up many times. The chain carries TRBV28 and TRBJ2-2; no clear D. The V gene's germline CDR1 is MDHEN and CDR2 SYDVKM. The CDR3 runs 12 residues. Trimming cost V 2 bases and J 4 bases, with 2 bases left between them. The CDR3 coding sequence is TGTGCCAGCAGTTTACGCACCGGGGAGCTGTTTTTT. As protein: CASSLRTGELFF.

This clonotype was seen ten or more times. The chain links TRBV19 to TRBJ1-5; tentatively, D is TRBD1 (5 bases). Trimming cost V 4 bases and J 0 bases, with 10 bases left between them. The germline CDR1 and CDR2 sequences are LNHDA and SQIVND (reference sequence). CDR3 length: 15 residues. CDR3 amino acids: CASSTTAYSNQPQHF. As DNA, the CDR3 is TGTGCCAGTAGTACGACAGCGTATAGCAATCAGCCCCAGCATTTT.

This clonotype was recorded at least ten times. CDR3 DNA sequence: TGTGCCAGCAGTCTACCACCCACGGGGAATCAGCCCCAGCATTTT. Protein product: CASSLPPTGNQPQHF. This chain links TRBV28 with TRBJ1-5; D gene uncertain. Trimming shortened V by 5 bases and J by 4 bases, and 15 bases separated the two germline ends. The CDR3 spans 15 residues. Germline CDR1 MDHEN, CDR2 SYDVKM.

The chain combines TRBV7-2 with TRBJ2-2, with 8 nucleotides matching TRBD2. The CDR3 runs to 15 residues. Germline V lookup: CDR1 SGHTA, CDR2 FQGNSA. The J segment lost 6 bases and the V segment lost 4 bases, leaving 7 bases of the junction unmatched. The CDR3 bases are TGTGCCAGCAGCTATCGACGGGGGGGGCCCGGGGAGCTGTTTTTT. Protein: CASSYRRGGPGELFF.

V usage is TRBV28 and J usage is TRBJ2-7; D possibly corresponds to TRBD2 (6 bases). The CDR3 is 13 residues long. The germline V gene encodes CDR1 MDHEN and CDR2 SYDVKM. V lost 6 bases, J lost 7 bases, and 16 bases lay in between. DNA of the CDR3: TGTGCCAGCAGCCCAATCTTCGGGGGTGAGCAGTACTTC. This encodes CASSPIFGGEQYF.

CDR3 sequence (DNA): TGTGCCAGCAGGGTCCAGTCCAATCAGCCCCAGCATTTT. Residues: CASRVQSNQPQHF. V usage is TRBV28 and J usage is TRBJ1-5, with D unclear. Trimming left V 6 bases short and J 3 bases short, with 9 bases between. Germline-derived CDR1 and CDR2 are MDHEN and SYDVKM. This CDR3 spans 13 amino acids.

There are many counts of this clonotype. The chain employs TRBV2 and TRBJ2-2, with a weak D call TRBD1 (6 bases). CDR3 length: 16 amino acids. V was trimmed by 4 bases and J by 2 bases, leaving 14 bases between them. From germline, CDR1 is SNHLY and CDR2 FYNNEI. Here the CDR3 reads CASSGNRDINTGELFF. The CDR3 DNA is TGTGCCAGCAGTGGCAACCGGGACATTAACACCGGGGAGCTGTTTTTT.

Many counts were recorded for this clonotype. This chain uses TRBV7-9 with TRBJ1-2, with D maybe TRBD1 (5 bases). Trimming took off 0 bases at V and 7 bases at J, with 12 bases between the two ends. The CDR3 is 14 amino acids. Germline V gene lookup returns CDR1 SEHNR and CDR2 FQNEAQ (reference sequence). This CDR3 is CASSLASGAGGYTF. In nucleotides, the CDR3 is TGTGCCAGCAGCTTAGCTTCCGGGGCTGGTGGCTACACCTTC.

This clonotype was picked up many times. V is TRBV12-3 or TRBV12-4 and J is TRBJ2-5; 11 nucleotides align to TRBD1. The length of the CDR3 is 15 residues. Trimming took 2 bases from V and 6 from J; bases not matched to a gene: 5. CDR3: CASSLRTGGAKTQYF. The CDR3 region has the DNA TGTGCCAGCAGTTTAAGGACAGGGGGCGCAAAGACCCAGTACTTC.

This clonotype was recorded many times. V usage is TRBV6-2 or TRBV6-3 and J usage is TRBJ2-1; 13 positions match TRBD2. With V trimmed by 6 bases and J by 4 bases, 9 bases remained unmatched. The length of the CDR3 is 17 residues. Germline CDR1 and CDR2: MNHEY and SVGEGT. CDR3 amino acids: CASRNSEGLAGYNEQFF. The CDR3 DNA sequence: TGTGCCAGCAGAAACAGTGAGGGACTAGCGGGGTACAATGAGCAGTTCTTC.

At least ten counts were recorded for this clonotype. The V call is TRBV6-2 or TRBV6-3, the J call TRBJ1-1; 7 positions agree with TRBD1. CDR3 length: 16 amino acids. Germline V CDR1 and CDR2: MNHEY, SVGEGT. With V trimmed by 4 bases and J by 5 bases, 13 bases remained unmatched. The chain's CDR3 is CASSFDRTQGGTEAFF. Here the CDR3 DNA reads TGTGCCAGCAGTTTCGACCGGACGCAGGGGGGGACTGAAGCTTTCTTT.

This clonotype was recorded a few times. V usage is TRBV6-2 or TRBV6-3 and J usage is TRBJ2-6, with 7 bases that match TRBD1. This CDR3 region has 13 residues. Trimming cost V 11 bases and J 0 bases; bases outside gene matches: 1. Germline V lookup: CDR1 MNHEY, CDR2 SVGEGT. The DNA for the CDR3 is TGTGCCGCAGGGGGCTCTGGGGCCAACGTCCTGACTTTC. Encoded protein: CAAGGSGANVLTF.